This entry features one TCR beta chain sequence. This clone has only one observation. This clone's antigen is unknown. The input lacks base qualities; no much larger clone sits a single base away. The library was obtained by the immunoSEQ multiplex PCR assay. TCRdb carries this immuneACCESS record with in-frame sequences only. Its versions omit some clonotypes, under half of them owing to an unresolved V gene in the studies checked, with the rest unexplained. In this sample the table shows tens of thousands of clones, 75% to 90% of which occur a single time. The ten largest clones add up to less than 8% of the sample. Trimming takes 3 bases off V and 3 bases off J; junction bases not matched to a gene: 1. The CDR3 holds 15 amino acids from the cysteine to the phenylalanine. Only the CDR3 DNA stays, 45 bases, in frame from base 1. From the germline V gene, CDR1 is SGHTA and CDR2 is FQGTGA. The sample comes from a study of T cell changes during pregnancy in multiple sclerosis (dated by TCRdb to the late 2010s). Context from the whole study: In women with multiple sclerosis, the researchers looked at how the T cell repertoire shifted as pregnancy progressed.

The sample in question was CD8+ T cells from peripheral blood mononuclear cells, obtained after pregnancy. The chain couples TRBV7-3 to TRBJ2-3, and 12 bases in between align with TRBD2. The sequence was collected from a female donor with multiple sclerosis, enrolled in a pregnancy study. The bases read TGTGCCAGCAGCTTCCTAGCGGGAGGGACAGATACGCAGTATTTT. The encoded protein is CASSFLAGGTDTQYF.